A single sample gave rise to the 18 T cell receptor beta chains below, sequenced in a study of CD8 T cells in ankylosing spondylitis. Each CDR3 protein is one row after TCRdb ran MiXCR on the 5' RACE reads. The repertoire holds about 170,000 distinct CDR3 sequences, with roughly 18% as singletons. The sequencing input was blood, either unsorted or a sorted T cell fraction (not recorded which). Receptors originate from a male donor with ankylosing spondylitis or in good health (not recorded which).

CDR3: CATEQFFGGYNEQFF. DNA of the CDR3: TGTGCCACTGAACAATTCTTTGGGGGCTACAATGAGCAGTTCTTC. The chain joins TRBV24-1 to TRBJ2-1, with D tentatively TRBD1 or TRBD2 (5 bases each). The germline gives CDR1 KGHDR, CDR2 SFDVKD. V gave up 10 bases and J gave up 3 bases, with 18 bases separating them. CDR3 length: 15 residues.

CDR3 in amino acids: CASSVVPGTQAFF. DNA of the CDR3: TGTGCCAGCAGCGTAGTCCCCGGGACACAAGCTTTCTTT. The chain links TRBV9 to TRBJ1-1, with D tentatively TRBD1 (6 bases). CDR3 length: 13 amino acids. The V gene lost 0 bases and the J gene lost 9 bases, with 12 bases spanning the gap. In germline, CDR1 is SGDLS, CDR2 YYNGEE.

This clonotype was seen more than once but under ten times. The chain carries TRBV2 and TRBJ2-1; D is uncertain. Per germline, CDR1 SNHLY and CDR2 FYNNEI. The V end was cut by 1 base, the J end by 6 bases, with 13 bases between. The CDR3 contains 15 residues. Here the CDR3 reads CASSEVLIGSNEQFF. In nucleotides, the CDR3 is TGTGCCAGCAGTGAAGTTCTGATTGGGTCCAATGAGCAGTTCTTC.

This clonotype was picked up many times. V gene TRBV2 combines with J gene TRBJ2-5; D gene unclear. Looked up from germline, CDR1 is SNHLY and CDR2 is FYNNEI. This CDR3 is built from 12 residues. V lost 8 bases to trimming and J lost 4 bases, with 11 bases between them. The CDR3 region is CASLAPPETQYF. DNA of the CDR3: TGTGCCAGCCTCGCCCCTCCAGAGACCCAGTACTTC.

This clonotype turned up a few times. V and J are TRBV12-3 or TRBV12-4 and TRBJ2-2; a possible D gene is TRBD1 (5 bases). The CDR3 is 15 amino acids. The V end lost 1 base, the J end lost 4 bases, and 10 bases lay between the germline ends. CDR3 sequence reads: CASSLVGVGTGELFF. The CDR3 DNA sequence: TGTGCCAGCAGTTTAGTAGGGGTAGGCACCGGGGAGCTGTTTTTT.

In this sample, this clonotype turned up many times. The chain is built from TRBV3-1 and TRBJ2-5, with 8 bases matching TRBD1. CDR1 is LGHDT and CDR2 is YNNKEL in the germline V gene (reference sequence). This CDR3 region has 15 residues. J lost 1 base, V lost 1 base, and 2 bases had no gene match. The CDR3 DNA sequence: TGTGCCAGCAGCCAAGCTACAGGGGGCCAAGAGACCCAGTACTTC. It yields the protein CASSQATGGQETQYF.

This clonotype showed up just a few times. CDR3 residues: CASSFLATGRYNEQFF. CDR3 bases: TGTGCCAGCAGTTTCCTCGCTACAGGTCGATACAATGAGCAGTTCTTC. The rearrangement uses TRBV27 and TRBJ2-1, with D possibly being TRBD1 (5 bases). Trimming removed 3 bases from V and 4 bases from J, with 16 bases in between. The germline gives CDR1 MNHEY, CDR2 SMNVEV (reference sequence). The CDR3 extends over 16 amino acids.

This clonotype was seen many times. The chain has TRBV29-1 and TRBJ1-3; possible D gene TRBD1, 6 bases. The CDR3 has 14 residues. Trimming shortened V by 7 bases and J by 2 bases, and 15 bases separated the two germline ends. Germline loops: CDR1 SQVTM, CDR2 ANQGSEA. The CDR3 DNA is TGCAGCGCCCGGACGGGGGGCCCTGGAAACACCATATATTTT. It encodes CSARTGGPGNTIYF.

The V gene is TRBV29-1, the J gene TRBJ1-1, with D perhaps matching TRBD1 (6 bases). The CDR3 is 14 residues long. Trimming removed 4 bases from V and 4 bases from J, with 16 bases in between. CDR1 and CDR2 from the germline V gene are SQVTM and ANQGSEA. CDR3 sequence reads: CSVGPAGVGTEAFF. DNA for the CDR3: TGCAGCGTTGGACCGGCAGGGGTGGGCACTGAAGCTTTCTTT.

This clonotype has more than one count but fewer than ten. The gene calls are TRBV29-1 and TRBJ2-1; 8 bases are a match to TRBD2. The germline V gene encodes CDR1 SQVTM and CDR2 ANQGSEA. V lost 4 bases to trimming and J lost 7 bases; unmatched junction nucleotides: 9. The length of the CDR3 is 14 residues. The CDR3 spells CSVGIGGRRNEQFF. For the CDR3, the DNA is TGCAGCGTTGGCATTGGCGGGAGGAGAAATGAGCAGTTCTTC.

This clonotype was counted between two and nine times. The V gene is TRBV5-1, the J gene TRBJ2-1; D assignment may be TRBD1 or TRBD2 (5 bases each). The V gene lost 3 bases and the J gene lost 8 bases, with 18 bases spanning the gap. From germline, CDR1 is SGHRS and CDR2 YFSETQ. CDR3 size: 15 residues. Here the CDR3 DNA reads TGCGCCAGCAGCTGGGCTAGCATCTTAGGGGATGAGCAGTTCTTC. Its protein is CASSWASILGDEQFF.

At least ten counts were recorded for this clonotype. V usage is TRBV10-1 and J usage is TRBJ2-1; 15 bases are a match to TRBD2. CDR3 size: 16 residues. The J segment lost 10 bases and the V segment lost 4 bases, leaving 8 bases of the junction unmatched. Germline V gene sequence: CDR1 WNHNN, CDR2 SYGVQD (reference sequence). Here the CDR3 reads CASSGTSGRVSSEQFF. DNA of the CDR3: TGCGCCAGCAGTGGGACTAGCGGGAGGGTCTCGTCCGAGCAGTTCTTC.

The chain's CDR3 is CASRAGDREASEAFF. The CDR3 nucleotides are TGTGCCAGCAGAGCTGGGGACAGGGAAGCAAGTGAAGCTTTCTTT. This chain links TRBV28 with TRBJ1-1; 9 positions agree with TRBD1. The germline V gene has CDR1 MDHEN and CDR2 SYDVKM. The V and J ends lost 6 bases and 7 bases, in that order; junction bases with no gene match: 12. The CDR3 extends over 15 amino acids.

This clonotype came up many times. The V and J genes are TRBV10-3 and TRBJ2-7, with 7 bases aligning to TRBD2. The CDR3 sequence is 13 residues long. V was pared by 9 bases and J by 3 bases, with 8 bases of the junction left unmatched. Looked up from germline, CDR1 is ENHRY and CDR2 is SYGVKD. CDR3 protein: CAINTGGNYEQYF. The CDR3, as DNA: TGTGCCATTAACACGGGGGGTAACTACGAGCAGTACTTC.

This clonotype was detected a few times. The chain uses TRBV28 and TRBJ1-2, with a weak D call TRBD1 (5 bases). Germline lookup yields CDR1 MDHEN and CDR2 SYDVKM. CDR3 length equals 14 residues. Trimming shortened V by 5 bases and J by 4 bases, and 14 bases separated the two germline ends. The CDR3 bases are TGTGCCAGCAGTCCCGATGGGGACTTCTATGGCTACACCTTC. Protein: CASSPDGDFYGYTF.

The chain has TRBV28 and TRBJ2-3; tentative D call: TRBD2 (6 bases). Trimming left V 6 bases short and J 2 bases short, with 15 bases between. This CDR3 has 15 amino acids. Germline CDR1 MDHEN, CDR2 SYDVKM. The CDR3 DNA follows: TGTGCCAGCAGACCCCGACTAGACAACACAGATACGCAGTATTTT. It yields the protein CASRPRLDNTDTQYF.

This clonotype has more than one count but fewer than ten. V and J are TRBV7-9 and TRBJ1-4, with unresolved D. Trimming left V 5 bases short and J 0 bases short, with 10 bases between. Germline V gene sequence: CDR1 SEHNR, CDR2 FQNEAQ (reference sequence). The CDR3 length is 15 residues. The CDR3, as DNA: TGTGCCAGCAGCACCGGACGGACAACTAATGAAAAACTGTTTTTT. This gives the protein CASSTGRTTNEKLFF.

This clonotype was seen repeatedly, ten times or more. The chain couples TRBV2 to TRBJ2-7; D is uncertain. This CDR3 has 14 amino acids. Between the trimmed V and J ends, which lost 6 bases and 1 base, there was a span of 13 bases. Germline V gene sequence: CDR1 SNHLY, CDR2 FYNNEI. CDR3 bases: TGTGCCAGCAGCGTCTACGGTCCTTCCTACGAGCAGTACTTC. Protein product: CASSVYGPSYEQYF.